What follows are 17 T cell receptor beta chains derived from one specimen sequenced in a study of early T cells in non-severe SARS-CoV-2 infection. One entry per CDR3 protein results from TCRdb running MiXCR on the 5' RACE reads. The data contain around 76,000 distinct CDR3 sequences, 9.5% to 15% of them seen just once; the ten biggest clones take up approximately 4%. Material for sequencing was whole blood. Receptors originate from an adult who was a healthcare worker with PCR-confirmed SARS-CoV-2 infection or an uninfected control (not recorded which).

This clonotype was seen at least ten times. This sequence joins TRBV7-3 and TRBJ2-2; 9 bases are shared with TRBD2. The CDR3 contains 16 residues. V dropped 4 bases and J dropped 2; count of bases not matched to a gene: 5. The V gene's germline CDR1 is SGHTA and CDR2 FQGTGA. Here the CDR3 DNA reads TGTGCCAGCAGCTCCCGACTAGCGGTAAACACCGGGGAGCTGTTTTTT. Encoded protein: CASSSRLAVNTGELFF.

Many counts were recorded for this clonotype. The rearrangement uses TRBV4-1 and TRBJ2-1, with D tentatively TRBD2 (6 bases). In germline, CDR1 is MGHRA, CDR2 YSYEKL. The CDR3 spans 18 residues. V lost 2 bases and J lost 8, with 25 bases in between. The CDR3 region is CASSQSRLRAGSGDEQFF. In DNA form, the CDR3 reads TGCGCCAGCAGCCAATCCCGTCTGCGGGCGGGAAGTGGGGATGAGCAGTTCTTC.

This clonotype has just a few counts. The genes are TRBV19 and TRBJ2-3, with 11 bases aligning to TRBD1. This CDR3 is 15 amino acids long. CDR1 is LNHDA and CDR2 is SQIVND in the germline V gene (reference sequence). The J segment lost 3 bases and the V segment lost 4 bases, leaving 3 bases of the junction unmatched. The CDR3: CASSTGQGGTDTQYF. The CDR3 DNA follows: TGTGCCAGTAGTACGGGACAGGGGGGAACAGATACGCAGTATTTT.

The table lists this clonotype with many counts. The V and J genes are TRBV20-1 and TRBJ1-1; D possibly corresponds to TRBD1 (5 bases). Deletions cut 6 bases from V and 4 bases from J, with 12 bases between. The CDR3 consists of 12 residues. Germline assignment: CDR1 DFQATT and CDR2 SNEGSKA (reference sequence). The CDR3 coding sequence is TGCAGTGCAACACCAAGGGGCACTGAAGCTTTCTTT. Translated: CSATPRGTEAFF.

The J gene is TRBJ2-7, the V gene TRBV29-1; maybe TRBD1 (5 bases). Trimming took 7 bases from V and 5 from J, leaving 15 bases between them. Germline CDR1 SQVTM, CDR2 ANQGSEA. This CDR3 spans 12 amino acids. The CDR3: CSAVGAYHEQYF. The CDR3 coding sequence is TGCAGCGCCGTAGGGGCCTACCACGAGCAGTACTTC.

This clonotype was found many times. This chain joins TRBV28 and TRBJ2-7; 7 positions agree with TRBD2. Per germline, CDR1 MDHEN and CDR2 SYDVKM. Trimming cost V 7 bases and J 3 bases; bases outside gene matches: 9. The CDR3 consists of 14 residues. DNA of the CDR3: TGTGCCAGCACTCTTTCGGGGGGAGGCTACGAGCAGTACTTC. This translates into CASTLSGGGYEQYF. The complete variable domain, with remaining parts taken from reference TRBV28 and TRBJ2-7, reads DVKVTQSSRYLVKRTGEKVFLECVQDMDHENMFWYRQDPGLGLRLIYFSYDVKMKEKGDIPEGYSVSREKKERFSLILESASTNQTSMYLCASTLSGGGYEQYFGPGTRLTVT.

The table lists this clonotype with a few counts. The chain recombines TRBV9 with TRBJ2-1, with TRBD2 identical over 9 bases. Germline assignment: CDR1 SGDLS and CDR2 YYNGEE. The CDR3 has 16 amino acids. The J segment lost 6 bases and the V segment lost 0 bases, leaving 7 bases of the junction unmatched. Here the CDR3 DNA reads TGTGCCAGCAGCGTAGATTTGGGACTAGCCGCCAATGAGCAGTTCTTC. Its protein is CASSVDLGLAANEQFF.

The chain combines TRBV28 with TRBJ1-2; D possibly corresponds to TRBD1 (6 bases). V lost 8 bases and J 1 base, leaving 11 bases between the germline ends. CDR1 and CDR2 (germline): MDHEN, SYDVKM. CDR3 length: 13 residues. The CDR3 nucleotides are TGTGCCAGCGCCTACAGGGTTAACTATGGCTACACCTTC. It translates to CASAYRVNYGYTF.

This clonotype was picked up many times. J is TRBJ2-2 and V is TRBV24-1; 14 bases are a match to TRBD2. V lost 4 bases and J lost 5; bases outside the gene matches: 5. Germline CDR1 and CDR2: KGHDR and SFDVKD. The CDR3 loop spans 17 amino acids. The CDR3 spells CATSETGLAGVTGELFF. The CDR3 DNA is TGTGCCACCAGTGAAACGGGACTAGCGGGAGTTACCGGGGAGCTGTTTTTT.

This clonotype was found once. This could be a read error, since a much larger clone is one nucleotide away. No conserved phenylalanine or tryptophan is present at the end of the CDR3, so a read error is the likely explanation. The CDR3 loop is CSATPGSGARGEQYY. CDR3 coding DNA: TGCAGTGCTACCCCGGGGAGTGGGGCCAGGGGCGAGCAGTACTAC. The V gene is TRBV20-1, the J gene TRBJ2-7; the D gene is possibly TRBD1 (6 bases). This CDR3 comprises 15 residues. Germline CDR1 is DFQATT and CDR2 is SNEGSKA (reference sequence). Trimming took 4 bases from V and 6 from J, leaving 22 bases between them.

In its sample, this clonotype was seen many times. The chain couples TRBV21-1 to TRBJ2-7; the table's D call of TRBD1 was not tested on the DNA. TRBV21-1 counts as a pseudogene. The CDR3 is made up of 14 amino acids. CDR3 nucleotides: TGTGCCAGCAGCAAAGACGCCCTCTCCTACGAGCAGTACTTC. Protein sequence: CASSKDALSYEQYF.

This clonotype was detected only a few times. This chain connects TRBV27 to TRBJ1-1; D perhaps matches TRBD1 (5 bases). Germline loops: CDR1 MNHEY, CDR2 SMNVEV (reference sequence). Trimming removed 2 bases from V and 5 bases from J, with 15 bases in between. The CDR3 runs to 15 residues. In DNA form, the CDR3 reads TGTGCCAGCAGTTTAAGGCAGGGATTACGGACTGAAGCTTTCTTT. This gives the protein CASSLRQGLRTEAFF.

Regarding this clonotype: This clone may be a read error of a much larger clone one base away. V is TRBV20-1 and J is TRBJ2-5; the D gene is possibly TRBD2 (5 bases). Germline V lookup: CDR1 DFQATT, CDR2 SNEGSKA (reference sequence). The CDR3 has 13 amino acids. Trimming took off 6 bases at V and 0 bases at J, with 11 bases between the two ends. CDR3 protein: CSAPYSDQETQYF. CDR3 in DNA: TGCAGTGCCCCGTATAGCGACCAAGAGACCCAGTACTTC.

V is TRBV28 and J is TRBJ1-5; D call uncertain. Germline assignment: CDR1 MDHEN and CDR2 SYDVKM. Deletions cut 4 bases from V and 8 bases from J, with 12 bases between. CDR3 length: 13 residues. CDR3 DNA sequence: TGTGCCAGCAGTTCCAACCCGAGGAAGCCCCAGCATTTT. As protein: CASSSNPRKPQHF.

The chain uses TRBV5-1 and TRBJ2-2; D call uncertain. This CDR3 contains 15 residues. Trimming removed 5 bases from V and 2 bases from J, with 13 bases in between. The germline V gene encodes CDR1 SGHRS and CDR2 YFSETQ. The DNA of the CDR3 is TGCGCCAGCAGTCAGGACGTTACAAACACCGGGGAGCTGTTTTTT. It specifies CASSQDVTNTGELFF.

The genes are TRBV19 and TRBJ2-2; the D gene is possibly TRBD2 (6 bases). Germline V lookup: CDR1 LNHDA, CDR2 SQIVND (reference sequence). This CDR3 comprises 14 residues. V gave up 7 bases and J gave up 4 bases, with 13 bases separating them. CDR3: CASNQEGSTGELFF. The CDR3 nucleotides are TGTGCCAGTAATCAGGAGGGTAGCACCGGGGAGCTGTTTTTT.

This clonotype was seen more than once but under ten times. The V gene is TRBV5-1, the J gene TRBJ1-6; 10 bases match TRBD1. Germline CDR1 reads SGHRS; CDR2 reads YFSETQ. This CDR3 has 16 residues. V shed 5 bases, J shed 7 bases, and the junction held 9 bases outside the gene matches. CDR3 sequence: CASRETGGSRNSPLHF. The CDR3 nucleotides read TGCGCCAGCAGAGAGACAGGGGGCTCAAGGAATTCACCCCTCCACTTT.